This T cell receptor (beta chain) is drawn from a study of blood T cells in healthy people across ages (dated by TCRdb to about 2015). With regard to the full study: In model experiments, template switching captured about one uniquely barcoded TCR beta cDNA molecule for every two T cells. The study measured age-related changes in TCR beta repertoire diversity using deep sequencing normalized with unique cDNA molecular identifiers. Donors were grouped into four age groups: young (average roughly 17 years), middle-aged (approximately 41), aged (roughly 67) and long-lived (about 89). Donors of different ages were randomly distributed across sequencing lanes to avoid experimental bias. Two additional independent replicas of 1 million unique cDNA reads from the same blood draw were analyzed for two donors (one aged 18 to 30 and one aged 80 or older). Findings and caveats that apply to the study as a whole: As age increased, observed TCR beta diversity per million T cells dropped in a roughly linear way, and a significant reduction was already evident by age 40. Total diversity estimates from one million sequenced T cells were considered lower bounds and underestimates. The CMV infection status of donors was not known, potentially confounding age-related changes in expanded clonotypes. The percentage of naive T cells measured by flow cytometry correlated strongly with observed TCR beta diversity. Compared with the aged group, the long-lived group had more naive CD4+ T cells, fewer expanded clones and increased TCR diversity, a pattern suggesting age selection. Conclusive comparison of naive and antigen-experienced compartments was prevented by the profiling of bulk unsorted PBMCs.

The library came from 5' RACE. The sequencer listed for this sample is Illumina HiSeq 2500. A second PCR of about 6 to 11 cycles was performed with a sample-barcoded 5' primer and a J-beta primer mix. A unique molecular identifier was introduced onto each TCR beta cDNA molecule by a template-switch 5' adaptor carrying 12 random nucleotides. At least 3 million CDR3-containing paired-end reads were obtained from each sample. First-strand cDNA synthesis was performed from all RNA using the Mint cDNA synthesis kit, with priming by a TRBC-specific oligonucleotide. Following uracil-DNA glycosylase treatment, a first 18-cycle PCR with universal primers M1SS and BC2_uni_R was performed on all cDNA. Per the original workflow: For normalization, 1 million high-quality reads, each with a distinct molecular identifier, were randomly selected from each sample. Instead of being binned into consensus sequences, reads that shared molecular identifiers were thrown out. MiTCR, run with a Q25 quality threshold and the strictest error-elimination algorithm, handled CDR3 identification, clonotype clustering and error correction. A nonparametric unseen species model with Euler transformation was used to estimate a lower bound on total TCR beta diversity. TCRdb reanalyzed the raw reads on its own, using fastp at Q25 for trimming and MiXCR for clone calling, and kept in-frame beta chains. One record per CDR3 amino acid sequence lists the most common genes and DNA. The V and J calls shown here were made by TCRdb, not taken from the authors' results. The sample profile shows roughly 2 million distinct CDR3 sequences; around 50% of them were found once. More than 2% of the sample goes to the ten largest clones.

The germline V gene specifies SGHRS as CDR1 and YFSETQ as CDR2. V sheds 4 bases and J sheds 1 base, leaving 12 bases between their ends. From the cysteine up to the phenylalanine, the CDR3 has a length of 14 residues. Of all the DNA, just the CDR3 is kept, 42 bases in frame from base 1. Of note for this clonotype: Its binding antigen is unknown. Base qualities are not recorded, but no much larger clone differs from it by a single base.

The roughly 37 donors, aged about 6 to 100 years, were systemically healthy Caucasian individuals from Russia. Ten milliliters of peripheral blood were collected from each donor into EDTA-treated Vacutainer tubes. Ficoll-Paque density-gradient centrifugation was used to isolate PBMCs, with at least 7 million obtained per sample. Trizol reagent was used to extract total RNA from the PBMCs, yielding at least 6 micrograms per sample. Naive CD45RAhigh/CD27high T cell percentages were measured by flow cytometry on a PBMC aliquot from every donor. This chain joins TRBV5-1 to TRBJ2-7; TRBD1 is possibly the D segment (5 matching bases). The source is a woman in her 40s in good health. Sequenced: blood. At the DNA level, the sequence is TGCGCCAGCAGCCCTGACCAGGGTTCCTACGAGCAGTACTTC. This sequence encodes CASSPDQGSYEQYF.